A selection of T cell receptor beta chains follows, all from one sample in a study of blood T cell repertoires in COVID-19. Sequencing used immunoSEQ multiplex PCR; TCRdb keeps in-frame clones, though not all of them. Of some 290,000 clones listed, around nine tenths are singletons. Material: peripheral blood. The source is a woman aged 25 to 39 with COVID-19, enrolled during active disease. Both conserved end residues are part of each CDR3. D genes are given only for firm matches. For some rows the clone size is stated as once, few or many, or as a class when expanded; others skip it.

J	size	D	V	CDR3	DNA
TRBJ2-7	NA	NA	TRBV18	CASSPGAGAPSYEQYF	TGTGCCAGCTCACCAGGAGCGGGTGCTCCCTCCTACGAGCAGTACTTC
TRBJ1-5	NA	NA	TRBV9	CASSAHGGSNQPQHF	TGTGCCAGCAGCGCCCACGGGGGGAGCAATCAGCCCCAGCATTTT
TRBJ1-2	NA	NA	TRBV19	CASSSGQPRGYTF	TGTGCCAGTAGTTCCGGACAGCCCCGAGGCTACACCTTC
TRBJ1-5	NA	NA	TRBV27	CASSSVRRGGNQPQHF	TGTGCCAGCAGTTCCGTCCGAAGGGGTGGCAATCAGCCCCAGCATTTT
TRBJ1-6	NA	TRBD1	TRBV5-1	CASSPRTGVSSYNSPLHF	TGCGCCAGCAGCCCACGGACAGGGGTTAGCTCCTATAATTCACCCCTCCACTTT
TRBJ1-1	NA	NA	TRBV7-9	CASSPQSWQKKNTEAFF	TGTGCCAGCAGCCCACAGTCATGGCAAAAAAAGAACACTGAAGCTTTCTTT
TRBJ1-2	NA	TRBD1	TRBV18	CASSLDLQGSYGYTF	TGTGCCAGCTCACTGGACTTACAGGGGAGCTATGGCTACACCTTC
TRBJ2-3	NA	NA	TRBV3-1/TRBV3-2	CASSPGRPDTQYF	TGTGCCAGCAGCCCTGGGAGGCCAGATACGCAGTATTTT
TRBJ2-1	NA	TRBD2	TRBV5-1	CASSWTSGGAGDEQFF	TGCGCCAGCAGCTGGACTAGCGGGGGGGCCGGGGATGAGCAGTTCTTC
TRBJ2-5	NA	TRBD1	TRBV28	CASSRWGGTGGTETQYF	TGTGCCAGCAGCAGATGGGGCGGGACAGGGGGCACGGAGACCCAGTACTTC
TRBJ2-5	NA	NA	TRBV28	CASEGAGRETQYF	TGTGCCAGCGAAGGGGCAGGGAGGGAGACCCAGTACTTC
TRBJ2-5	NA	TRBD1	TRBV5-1	CASSLAGQGAETQYF	TGCGCCAGCAGCTTGGCCGGACAGGGTGCGGAGACCCAGTACTTC
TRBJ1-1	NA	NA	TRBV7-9	CASSFTGTEAFF	TGTGCCAGCAGCTTCACAGGGACTGAAGCTTTCTTT
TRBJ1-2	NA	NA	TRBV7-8	CASSLVSGVTNYGYTF	TGTGCCAGCAGCTTAGTGTCAGGTGTTACTAACTATGGCTACACCTTC
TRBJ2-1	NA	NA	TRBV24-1	CATSDYAVDEQFF	TGTGCCACCAGTGATTATGCGGTTGATGAGCAGTTCTTC
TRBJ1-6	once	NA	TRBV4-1	CASSQIGRARGNSPLHF	TGCGCCAGCAGCCAAATTGGGCGGGCCAGGGGAAATTCACCCCTCCACTTT
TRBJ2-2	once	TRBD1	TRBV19	CASTGDITGELFF	TGTGCCAGCACAGGGGATATCACCGGGGAGCTGTTTTTT
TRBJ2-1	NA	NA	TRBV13	CASSPAQQEQFF	TGTGCCAGCAGCCCCGCACAGCAAGAGCAGTTCTTC
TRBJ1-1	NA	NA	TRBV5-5	CASSRGTEAFF	TGTGCCAGCAGCCGGGGGACTGAAGCTTTCTTT
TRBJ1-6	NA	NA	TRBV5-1	CASSQDGQGSPLHF	TGCGCCAGCAGCCAGGACGGCCAGGGCTCACCCCTCCACTTT
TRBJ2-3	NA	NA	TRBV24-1	CATSDSGSLTDTQYF	TGTGCCACCAGTGATTCCGGGAGCCTCACAGATACGCAGTATTTT
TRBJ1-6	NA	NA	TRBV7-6	CASSLFESSYNSPLHF	TGTGCCAGCAGCTTATTTGAGAGCTCCTATAATTCACCCCTCCACTTT
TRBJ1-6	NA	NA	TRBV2	CASSEGQFRSPLHF	TGTGCCAGCAGTGAAGGACAGTTTAGGTCACCCCTCCACTTT
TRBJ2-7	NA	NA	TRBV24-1	CATSDSLGEQYF	TGTGCCACCTCGGACAGCCTGGGCGAGCAGTACTTC
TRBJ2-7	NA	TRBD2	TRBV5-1	CASSSVLAGGTYEQYF	TGCGCCAGCAGCTCCGTCCTAGCGGGGGGTACCTACGAGCAGTACTTC
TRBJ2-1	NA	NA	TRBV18	CASSPAGYSYNEQFF	TGTGCCAGCTCACCAGCGGGTTACTCCTACAATGAGCAGTTCTTC
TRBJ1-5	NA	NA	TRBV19	CASSTLAGVGNQPQHF	TGTGCCAGTAGTACCCTTGCAGGGGTCGGCAATCAGCCCCAGCATTTT
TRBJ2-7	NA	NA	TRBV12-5	CASGYGAYEQYF	TGTGCTAGTGGTTACGGTGCTTACGAGCAGTACTTC
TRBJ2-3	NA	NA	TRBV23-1	CASPCPDTQYF	TGCGCCAGCCCTTGTCCAGATACGCAGTATTTT
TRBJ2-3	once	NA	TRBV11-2	CASSPWRVTSITDTQYF	TGTGCCAGCAGCCCATGGAGGGTTACTTCCATCACAGATACGCAGTATTTT
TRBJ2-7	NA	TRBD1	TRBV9	CASSRDRASYEQYF	TGTGCCAGCAGCCGGGACAGGGCTTCCTACGAGCAGTACTTC
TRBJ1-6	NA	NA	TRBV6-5	CASRPGGRTYSPLHF	TGTGCCAGCAGGCCCGGGGGGAGGACTTATTCACCCCTCCACTTT
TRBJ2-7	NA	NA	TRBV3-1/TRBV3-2	CASKSRGHGEQYF	TGTGCCAGCAAATCGAGAGGGCACGGCGAGCAGTACTTC
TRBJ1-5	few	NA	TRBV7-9	CASSKQGSQPQHF	TGTGCCAGCAGCAAACAGGGAAGTCAGCCCCAGCATTTT
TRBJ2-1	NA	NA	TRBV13	CASSSPGRRHNEQFF	TGTGCCAGCAGCTCCCCGGGGAGGCGGCACAATGAGCAGTTCTTC
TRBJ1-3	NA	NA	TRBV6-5	CASRSGGGGDTIYF	TGTGCCAGCAGGTCGGGCGGAGGAGGGGACACCATATATTTT
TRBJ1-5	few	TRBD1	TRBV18	CASSPLGGQGSDQPQHF	TGTGCCAGCTCACCCCTGGGCGGACAGGGTAGTGATCAGCCCCAGCATTTT